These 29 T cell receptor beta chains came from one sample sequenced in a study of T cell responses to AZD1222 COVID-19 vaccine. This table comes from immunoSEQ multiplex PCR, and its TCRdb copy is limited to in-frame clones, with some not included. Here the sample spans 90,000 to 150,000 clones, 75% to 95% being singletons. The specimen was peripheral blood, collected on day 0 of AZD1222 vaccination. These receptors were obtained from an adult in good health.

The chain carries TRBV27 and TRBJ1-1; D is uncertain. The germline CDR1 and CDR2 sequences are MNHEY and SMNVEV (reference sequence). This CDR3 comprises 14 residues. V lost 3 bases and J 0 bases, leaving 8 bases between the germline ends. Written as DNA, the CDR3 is TGTGCCAGCAGTTTCAAGAGTATGAACACTGAAGCTTTCTTT. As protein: CASSFKSMNTEAFF.

The DNA of the CDR3 is TGCGCCAGCACCCCAAACTCGGGGACAGGGGCTCACGAGCAGTACTTC. It codes for CASTPNSGTGAHEQYF. This chain joins TRBV5-1 and TRBJ2-7; TRBD1 aligns across 10 bases. The length of the CDR3 is 16 residues. Germline-derived CDR1 and CDR2 are SGHRS and YFSETQ. The V gene end was trimmed by 6 bases and the J gene end by 5 bases; junction bases not matched to a gene: 14.

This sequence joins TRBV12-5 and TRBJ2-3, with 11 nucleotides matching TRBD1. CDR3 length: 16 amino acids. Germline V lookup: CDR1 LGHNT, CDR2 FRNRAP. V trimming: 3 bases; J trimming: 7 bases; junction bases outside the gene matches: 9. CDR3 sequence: CASGFTLGQGVNTQYF. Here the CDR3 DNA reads TGTGCTAGTGGTTTCACCCTGGGACAGGGGGTTAATACGCAGTATTTT.

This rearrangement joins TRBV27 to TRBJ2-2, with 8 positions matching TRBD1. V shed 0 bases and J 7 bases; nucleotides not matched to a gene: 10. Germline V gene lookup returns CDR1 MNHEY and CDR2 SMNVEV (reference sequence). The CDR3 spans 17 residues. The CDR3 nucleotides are TGTGCCAGCAGTTTATCTTGGGCAGGGGGCGCGAACGGGGAGCTGTTTTTT. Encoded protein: CASSLSWAGGANGELFF.

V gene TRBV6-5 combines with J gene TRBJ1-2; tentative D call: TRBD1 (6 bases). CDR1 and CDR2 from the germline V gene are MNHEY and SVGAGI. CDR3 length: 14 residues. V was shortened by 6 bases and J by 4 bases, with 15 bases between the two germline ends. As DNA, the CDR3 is TGTGCCAGCAGGGGCAGGGGCTCAGCCTATGGCTACACCTTC. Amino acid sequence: CASRGRGSAYGYTF.

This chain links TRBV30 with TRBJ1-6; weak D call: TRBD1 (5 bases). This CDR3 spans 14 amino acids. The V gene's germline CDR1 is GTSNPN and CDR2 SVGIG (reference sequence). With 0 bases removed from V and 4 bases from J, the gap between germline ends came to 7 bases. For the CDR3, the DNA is TGTGCCTGGAGTGTACAGGTTTATAATTCACCCCTCCACTTT. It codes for CAWSVQVYNSPLHF. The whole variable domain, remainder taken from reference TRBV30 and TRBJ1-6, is SQTIHQWPATLVQPVGSPLSLECTVEGTSNPNLYWYRQAAGRGLQLLFYSVGIGQISSEVPQNLSASRPQDRQFILSSKKLLLSDSGFYLCAWSVQVYNSPLHFGNGTRLTVT.

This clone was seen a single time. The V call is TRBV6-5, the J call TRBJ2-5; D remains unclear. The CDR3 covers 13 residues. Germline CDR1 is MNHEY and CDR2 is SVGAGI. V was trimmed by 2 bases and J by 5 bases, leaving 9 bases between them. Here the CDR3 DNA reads TGTGCCAGCAGTTACAGTGGGAAGGAGACCCAGTACTTC. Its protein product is CASSYSGKETQYF.

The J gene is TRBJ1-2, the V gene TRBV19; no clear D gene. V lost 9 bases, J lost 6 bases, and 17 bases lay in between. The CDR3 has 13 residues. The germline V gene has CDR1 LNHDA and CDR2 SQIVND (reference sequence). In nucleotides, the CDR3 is TGTGCCAGCAGGACGGACCCGATCGATGGCTACACCTTC. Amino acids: CASRTDPIDGYTF.

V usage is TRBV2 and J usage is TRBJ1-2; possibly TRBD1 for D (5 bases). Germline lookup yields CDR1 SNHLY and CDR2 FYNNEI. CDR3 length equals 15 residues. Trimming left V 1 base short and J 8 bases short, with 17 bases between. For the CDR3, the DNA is TGTGCCAGCAGTGAAGATGGTCTCAGAGGGGAGGGCTACACCTTC. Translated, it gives CASSEDGLRGEGYTF.

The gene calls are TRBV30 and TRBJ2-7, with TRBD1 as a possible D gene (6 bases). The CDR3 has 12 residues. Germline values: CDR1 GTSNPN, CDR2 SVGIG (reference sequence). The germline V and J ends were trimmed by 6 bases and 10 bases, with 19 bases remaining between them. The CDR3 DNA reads TGTGCCTGCTCGCCAGGGGATTTAGGACAGTACTTC. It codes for CACSPGDLGQYF.

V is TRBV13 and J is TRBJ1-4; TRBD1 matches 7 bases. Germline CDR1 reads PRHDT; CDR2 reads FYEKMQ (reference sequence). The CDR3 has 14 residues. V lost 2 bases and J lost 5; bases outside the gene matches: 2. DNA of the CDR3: TGTGCCAGCAGCTTACGACAGGGAAATGAAAAACTGTTTTTT. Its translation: CASSLRQGNEKLFF.

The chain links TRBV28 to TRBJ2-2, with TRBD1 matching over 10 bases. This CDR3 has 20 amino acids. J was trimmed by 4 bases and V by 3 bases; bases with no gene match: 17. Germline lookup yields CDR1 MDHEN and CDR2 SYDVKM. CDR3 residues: CASSFSPGTGDKGSTGELFF. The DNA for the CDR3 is TGTGCCAGCAGTTTTAGCCCAGGGACAGGGGATAAGGGTAGCACCGGGGAGCTGTTTTTT.

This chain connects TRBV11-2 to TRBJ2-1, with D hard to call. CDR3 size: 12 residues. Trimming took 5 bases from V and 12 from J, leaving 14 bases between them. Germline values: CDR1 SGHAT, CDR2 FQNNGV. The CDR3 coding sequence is TGTGCCAGCAGCAGCCGTTCTGGTGTGCAGTTCTTC. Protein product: CASSSRSGVQFF.

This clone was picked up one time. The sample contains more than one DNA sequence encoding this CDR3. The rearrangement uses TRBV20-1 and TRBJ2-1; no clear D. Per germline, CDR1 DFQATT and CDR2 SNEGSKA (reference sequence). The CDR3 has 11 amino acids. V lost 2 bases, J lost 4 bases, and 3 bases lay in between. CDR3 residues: CSARWYNEQFF. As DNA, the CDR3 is TGCAGTGCTAGATGGTACAATGAGCAGTTCTTC.

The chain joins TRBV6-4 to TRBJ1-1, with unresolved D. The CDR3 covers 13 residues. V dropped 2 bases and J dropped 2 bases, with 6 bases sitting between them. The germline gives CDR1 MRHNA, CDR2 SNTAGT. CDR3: CASSDRPNTEAFF. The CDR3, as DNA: TGTGCCAGCAGTGACCGGCCTAACACTGAAGCTTTCTTT.

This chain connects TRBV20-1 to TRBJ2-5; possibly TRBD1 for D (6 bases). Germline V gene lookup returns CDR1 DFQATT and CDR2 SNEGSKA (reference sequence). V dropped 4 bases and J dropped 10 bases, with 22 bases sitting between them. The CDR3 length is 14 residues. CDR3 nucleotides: TGCAGTGCTAATGACGTCCAGGGGTTAGGGAGCCAGTACTTC. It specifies CSANDVQGLGSQYF.

For the CDR3, the DNA is TGTGCCAGCAGCTTTAACCAGGGGGCAGGGGAGACCCAGTACTTC. Protein sequence: CASSFNQGAGETQYF. The V and J genes are TRBV11-2 and TRBJ2-5; 8 nucleotides align to TRBD1. The CDR3 loop spans 15 amino acids. From germline, CDR1 is SGHAT and CDR2 FQNNGV. V shed 3 bases and J 5 bases; nucleotides not matched to a gene: 8.

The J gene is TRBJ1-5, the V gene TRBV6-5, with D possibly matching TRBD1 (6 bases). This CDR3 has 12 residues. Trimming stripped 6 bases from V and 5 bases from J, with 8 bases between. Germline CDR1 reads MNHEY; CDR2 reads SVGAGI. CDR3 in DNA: TGTGCCAGCAGAAACAGGGATCAGCCCCAGCATTTT. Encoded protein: CASRNRDQPQHF.

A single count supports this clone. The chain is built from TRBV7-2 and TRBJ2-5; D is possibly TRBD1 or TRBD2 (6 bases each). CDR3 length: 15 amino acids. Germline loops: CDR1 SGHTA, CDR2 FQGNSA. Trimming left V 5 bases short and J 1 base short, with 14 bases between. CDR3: CASSRNPGAQETQYF. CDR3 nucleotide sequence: TGTGCCAGCAGCCGGAATCCGGGGGCCCAAGAGACCCAGTACTTC.

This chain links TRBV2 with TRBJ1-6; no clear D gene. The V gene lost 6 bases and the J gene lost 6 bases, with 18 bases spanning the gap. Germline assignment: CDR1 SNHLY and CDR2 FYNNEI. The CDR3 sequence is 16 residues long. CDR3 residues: CASRDILTGSNSPLHF. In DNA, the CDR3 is TGTGCCAGCAGGGATATATTAACCGGGTCTAATTCACCCCTCCACTTT.

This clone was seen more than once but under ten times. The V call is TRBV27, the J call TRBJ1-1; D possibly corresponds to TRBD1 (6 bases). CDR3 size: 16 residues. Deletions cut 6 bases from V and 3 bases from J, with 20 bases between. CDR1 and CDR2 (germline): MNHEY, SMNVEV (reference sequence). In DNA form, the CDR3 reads TGTGCCAGCAGCCAACCCGGGGGCATCGGGGACACTGAAGCTTTCTTT. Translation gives CASSQPGGIGDTEAFF.

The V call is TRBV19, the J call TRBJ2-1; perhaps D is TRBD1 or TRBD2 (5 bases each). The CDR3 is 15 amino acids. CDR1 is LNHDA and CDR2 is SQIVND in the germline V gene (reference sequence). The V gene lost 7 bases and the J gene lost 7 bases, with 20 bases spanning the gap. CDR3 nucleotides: TGTGCCAGTACGGCCGGGACGGAACCTCGTAATGAGCAGTTCTTC. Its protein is CASTAGTEPRNEQFF.

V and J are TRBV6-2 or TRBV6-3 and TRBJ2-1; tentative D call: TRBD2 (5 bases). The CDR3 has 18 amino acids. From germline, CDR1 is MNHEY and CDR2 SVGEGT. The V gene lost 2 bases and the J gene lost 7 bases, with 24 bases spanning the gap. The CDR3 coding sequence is TGTGCCAGCAGTTACCCGTCTTTACGCGGGCCGCCGCGGAATGAGCAGTTCTTC. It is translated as CASSYPSLRGPPRNEQFF.

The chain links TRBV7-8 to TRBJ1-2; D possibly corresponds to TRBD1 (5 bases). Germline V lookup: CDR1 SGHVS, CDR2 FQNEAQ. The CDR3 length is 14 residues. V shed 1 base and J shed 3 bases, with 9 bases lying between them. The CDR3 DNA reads TGTGCCAGCAGCTTAGTGCAAGGGGACTATGGCTACACCTTC. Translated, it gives CASSLVQGDYGYTF.

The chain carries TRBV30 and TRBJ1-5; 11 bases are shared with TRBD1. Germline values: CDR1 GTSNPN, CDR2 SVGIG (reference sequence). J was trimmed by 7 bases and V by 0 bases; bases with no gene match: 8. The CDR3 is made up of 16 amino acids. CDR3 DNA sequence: TGTGCCTGGAGTGTAAGGGGACAGGGGGTCAGACAGCCCCAGCATTTT. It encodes CAWSVRGQGVRQPQHF.

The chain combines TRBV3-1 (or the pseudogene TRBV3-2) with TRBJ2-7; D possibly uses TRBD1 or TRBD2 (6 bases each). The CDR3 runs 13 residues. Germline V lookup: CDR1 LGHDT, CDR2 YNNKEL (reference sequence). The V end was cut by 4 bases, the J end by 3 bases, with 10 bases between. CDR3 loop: CASSRRGSYEQYF. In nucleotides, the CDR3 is TGTGCCAGCAGCCGGAGGGGGAGCTACGAGCAGTACTTC.

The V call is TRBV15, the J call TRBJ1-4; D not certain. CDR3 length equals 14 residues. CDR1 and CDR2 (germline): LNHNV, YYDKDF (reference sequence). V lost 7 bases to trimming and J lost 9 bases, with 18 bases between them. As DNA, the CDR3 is TGTGCCACCACCCGTGCGGAGGCGGATCAAAAACTGTTTTTT. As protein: CATTRAEADQKLFF.

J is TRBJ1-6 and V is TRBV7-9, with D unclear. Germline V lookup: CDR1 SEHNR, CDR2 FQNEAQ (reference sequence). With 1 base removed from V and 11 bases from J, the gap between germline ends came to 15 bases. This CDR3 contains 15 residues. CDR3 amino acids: CASSLVAAPGAPLHF. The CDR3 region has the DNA TGTGCCAGCAGCTTAGTCGCCGCCCCTGGGGCACCCCTCCACTTT. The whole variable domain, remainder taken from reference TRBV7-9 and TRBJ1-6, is DTGVSQNPRHKITKRGQNVTFRCDPISEHNRLYWYRQTLGQGPEFLTYFQNEAQLEKSRLLSDRFSAERPKGSFSTLEIQRTEQGDSAMYLCASSLVAAPGAPLHFGNGTRLTVT.

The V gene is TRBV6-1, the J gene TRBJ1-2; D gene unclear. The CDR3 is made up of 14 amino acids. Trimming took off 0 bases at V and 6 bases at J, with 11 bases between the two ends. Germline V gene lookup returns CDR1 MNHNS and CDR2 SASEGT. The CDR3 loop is CASSEAGEGNGYTF. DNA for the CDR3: TGTGCCAGCAGTGAAGCCGGAGAGGGAAATGGCTACACCTTC.